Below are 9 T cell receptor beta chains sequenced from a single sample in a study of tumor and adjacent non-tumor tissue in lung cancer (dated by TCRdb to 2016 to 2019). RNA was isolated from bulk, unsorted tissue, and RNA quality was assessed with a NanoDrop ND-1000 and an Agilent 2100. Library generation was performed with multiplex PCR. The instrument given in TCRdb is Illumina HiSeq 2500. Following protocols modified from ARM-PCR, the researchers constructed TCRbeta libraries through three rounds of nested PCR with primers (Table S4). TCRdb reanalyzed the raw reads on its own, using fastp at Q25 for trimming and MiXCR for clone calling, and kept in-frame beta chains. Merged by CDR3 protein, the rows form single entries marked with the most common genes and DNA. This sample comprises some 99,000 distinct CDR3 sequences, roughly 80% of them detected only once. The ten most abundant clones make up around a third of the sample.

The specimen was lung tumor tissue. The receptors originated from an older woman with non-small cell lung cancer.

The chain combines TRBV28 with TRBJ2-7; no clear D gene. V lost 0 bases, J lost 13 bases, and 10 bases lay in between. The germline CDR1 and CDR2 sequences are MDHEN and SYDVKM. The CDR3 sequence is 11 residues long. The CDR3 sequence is CASSLWHDQYF. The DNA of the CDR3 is TGTGCCAGCAGTTTATGGCACGACCAATACTTC.

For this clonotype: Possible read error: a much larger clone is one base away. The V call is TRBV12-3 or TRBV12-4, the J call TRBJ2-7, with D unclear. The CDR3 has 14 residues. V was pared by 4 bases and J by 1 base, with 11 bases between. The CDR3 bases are TGTGCCAGCAGTTATGACACCCGATCCTACGAGCAGTACTTC. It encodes CASSYDTRSYEQYF.

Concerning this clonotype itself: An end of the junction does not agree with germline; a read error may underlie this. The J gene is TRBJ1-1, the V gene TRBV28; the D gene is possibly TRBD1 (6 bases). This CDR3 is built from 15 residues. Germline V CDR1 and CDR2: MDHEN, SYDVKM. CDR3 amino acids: CASYGGGAVNIETFF. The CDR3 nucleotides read TGTGCCAGCTACGGTGGGGGGGCAGTGAACATTGAAACTTTCTTT.

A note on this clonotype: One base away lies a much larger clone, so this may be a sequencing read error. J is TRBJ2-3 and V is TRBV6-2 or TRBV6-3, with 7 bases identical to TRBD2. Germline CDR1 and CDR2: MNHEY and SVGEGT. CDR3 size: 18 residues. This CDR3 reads CASSALTPASGRTDMQYF. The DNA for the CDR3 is TGTGCCAGCAGTGCCCTTACCCCGGCTAGCGGACGCACAGATATGCAGTATTTT.

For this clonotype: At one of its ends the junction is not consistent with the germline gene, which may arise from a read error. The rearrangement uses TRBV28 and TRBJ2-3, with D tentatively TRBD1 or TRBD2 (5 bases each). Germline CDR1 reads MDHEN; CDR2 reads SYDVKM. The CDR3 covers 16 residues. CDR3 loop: CASSLFDGASIDTQYF. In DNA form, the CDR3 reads TGTGCCAGCAGTTTGTTCGACGGGGCTAGCATAGATACGCAGTATTTT. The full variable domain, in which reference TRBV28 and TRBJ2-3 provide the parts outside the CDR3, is DVKVTQSSRYLVKRTGEKVFLECVQDMDHENMFWYRQDPGLGLRLIYFSYDVKMKEKGDIPEGYSVSREKKERFSLILESASTNQTSMYLCASSLFDGASIDTQYFGPGTRLTVL.

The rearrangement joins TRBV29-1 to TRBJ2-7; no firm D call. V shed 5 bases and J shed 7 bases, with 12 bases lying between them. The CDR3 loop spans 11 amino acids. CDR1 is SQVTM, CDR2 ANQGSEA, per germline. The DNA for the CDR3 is TGCAGCGTTAAAATTAGACGGGAGCAGTACTTC. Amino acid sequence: CSVKIRREQYF.

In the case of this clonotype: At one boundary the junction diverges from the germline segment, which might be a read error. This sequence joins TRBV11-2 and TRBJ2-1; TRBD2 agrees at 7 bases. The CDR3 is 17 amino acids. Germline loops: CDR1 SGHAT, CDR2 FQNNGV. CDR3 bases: TGTGCCAGCGGCTTGGTGTACGGGGGGAGCTCCTACAATGAGCAGTTCTTC. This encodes CASGLVYGGSSYNEQFF.

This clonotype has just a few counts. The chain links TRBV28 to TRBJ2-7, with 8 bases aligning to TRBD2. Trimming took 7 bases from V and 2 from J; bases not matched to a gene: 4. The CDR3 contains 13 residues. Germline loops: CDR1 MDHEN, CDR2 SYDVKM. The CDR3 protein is CASTRTSPYEQYF. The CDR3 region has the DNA TGTGCCAGCACCCGGACTAGCCCCTACGAGCAGTACTTC.

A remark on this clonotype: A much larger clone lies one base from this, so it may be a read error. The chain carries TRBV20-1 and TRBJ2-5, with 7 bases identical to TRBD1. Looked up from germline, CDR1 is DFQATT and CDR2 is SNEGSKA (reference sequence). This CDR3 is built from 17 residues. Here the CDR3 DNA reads TGCAGAGCTAGAGACCTTACACCGCCGGGACAGCAAGAGACCCAGTACTTC. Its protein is CRARDLTPPGQQETQYF.